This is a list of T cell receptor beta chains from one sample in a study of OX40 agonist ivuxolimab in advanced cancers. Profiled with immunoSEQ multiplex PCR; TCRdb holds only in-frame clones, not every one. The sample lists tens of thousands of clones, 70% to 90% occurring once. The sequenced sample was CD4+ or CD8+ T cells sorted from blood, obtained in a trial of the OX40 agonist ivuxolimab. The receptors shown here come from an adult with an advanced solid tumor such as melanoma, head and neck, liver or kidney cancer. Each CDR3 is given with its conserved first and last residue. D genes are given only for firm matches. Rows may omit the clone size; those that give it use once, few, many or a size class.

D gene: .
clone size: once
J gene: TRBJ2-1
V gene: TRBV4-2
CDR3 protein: CASSQESVGEQFF
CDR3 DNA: TGTGCCAGCAGCCAAGAGTCCGTAGGGGAGCAGTTCTTC

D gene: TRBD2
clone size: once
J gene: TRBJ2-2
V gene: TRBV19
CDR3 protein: CASSLQTSRNTGELFF
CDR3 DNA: TGTGCCAGTAGTCTACAGACTAGCCGAAACACCGGGGAGCTGTTTTTT

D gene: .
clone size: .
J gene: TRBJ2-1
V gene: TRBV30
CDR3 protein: CAWSEARLTNEQFF
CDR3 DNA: TGTGCCTGGAGTGAGGCGAGGCTCACCAATGAGCAGTTCTTC

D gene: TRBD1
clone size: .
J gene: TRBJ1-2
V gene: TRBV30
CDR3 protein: CAWSVARQGKYGYTF
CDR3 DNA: TGTGCCTGGAGTGTAGCGAGACAGGGGAAATATGGCTACACCTTC

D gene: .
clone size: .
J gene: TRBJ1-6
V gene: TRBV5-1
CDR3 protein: CASSPQGGNSPLHF
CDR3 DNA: TGCGCCAGCAGCCCTCAGGGCGGCAATTCACCCCTCCACTTT

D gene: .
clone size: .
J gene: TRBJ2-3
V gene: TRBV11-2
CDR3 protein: CASRLFTDTQYF
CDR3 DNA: TGTGCCAGCAGGTTGTTCACAGATACGCAGTATTTT

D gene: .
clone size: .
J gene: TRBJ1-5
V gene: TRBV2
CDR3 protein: CASSDRMRSQPQHF
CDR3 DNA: TGTGCCAGCAGTGACAGGATGCGGTCTCAGCCCCAGCATTTT

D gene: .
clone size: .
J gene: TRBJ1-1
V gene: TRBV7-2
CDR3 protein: CASSLARAANTEAFF
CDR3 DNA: TGTGCCAGCAGCTTAGCGAGGGCAGCGAACACTGAAGCTTTCTTT

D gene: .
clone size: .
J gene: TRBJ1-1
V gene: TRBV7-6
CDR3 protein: CASSLAQALNTEAFF
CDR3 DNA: TGTGCCAGCAGCTTAGCGCAGGCCCTGAACACTGAAGCTTTCTTT

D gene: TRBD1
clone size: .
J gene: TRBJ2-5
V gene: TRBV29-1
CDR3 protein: CSVGNRGIRETQYF
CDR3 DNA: TGCAGCGTTGGGAACAGGGGCATCCGAGAGACCCAGTACTTC

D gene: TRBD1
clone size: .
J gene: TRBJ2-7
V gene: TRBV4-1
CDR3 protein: CASSQVRQGTAYEQYF
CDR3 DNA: TGCGCCAGCAGCCAAGTCCGACAGGGGACAGCCTACGAGCAGTACTTC

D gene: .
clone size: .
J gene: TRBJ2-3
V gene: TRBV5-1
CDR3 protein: CASSLTGTSTDTQYF
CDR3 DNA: TGCGCCAGCAGCTTAACCGGGACTAGCACAGATACGCAGTATTTT

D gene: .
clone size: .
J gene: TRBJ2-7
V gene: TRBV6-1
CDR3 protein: CASSGQGLSYEQYF
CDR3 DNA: TGTGCCAGCAGTGGGCAGGGCTTGTCCTACGAGCAGTACTTC

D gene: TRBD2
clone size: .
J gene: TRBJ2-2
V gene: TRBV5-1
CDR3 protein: CASSLAHQRGYTGELFF
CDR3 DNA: TGCGCCAGCAGCTTGGCCCACCAGCGGGGGTACACCGGGGAGCTGTTTTTT

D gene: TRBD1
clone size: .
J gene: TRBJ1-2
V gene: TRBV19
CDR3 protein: CASLGQANYGYTF
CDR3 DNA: TGTGCCAGTCTCGGACAGGCCAACTATGGCTACACCTTC

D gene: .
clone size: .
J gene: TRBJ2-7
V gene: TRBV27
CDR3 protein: CASSKGSSYEQYF
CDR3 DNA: TGTGCCAGCAGTAAAGGGAGCTCCTACGAGCAGTACTTC

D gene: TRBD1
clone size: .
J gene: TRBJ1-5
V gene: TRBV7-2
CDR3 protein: CASSRRGMSNQPQHF
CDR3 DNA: TGTGCCAGCAGCCGCAGGGGGATGAGCAATCAGCCCCAGCATTTT

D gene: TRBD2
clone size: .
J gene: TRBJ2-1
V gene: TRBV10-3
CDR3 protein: CAISSPLAGSDNEQFF
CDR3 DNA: TGTGCCATCAGCTCACCGCTAGCGGGGAGCGACAATGAGCAGTTCTTC

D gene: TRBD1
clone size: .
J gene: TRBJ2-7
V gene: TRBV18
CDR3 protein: CASSPGGAGGYEQYF
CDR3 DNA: TGTGCCAGCTCACCGGGCGGTGCAGGGGGCTACGAGCAGTACTTC

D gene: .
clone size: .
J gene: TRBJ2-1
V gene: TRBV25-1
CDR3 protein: CAGSEFTGPSSYNEQFF
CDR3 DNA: TGTGCCGGCAGTGAATTCACAGGGCCTAGCTCCTACAATGAGCAGTTCTTC